Listed below are T cell receptor beta chains from one sample, sequenced in a study of T-cell memory formation after mild COVID-19. One entry per CDR3 protein, called by TCRdb with MiXCR from the 5' RACE reads. Among about 110,000 distinct CDR3 sequences listed, 15% to 20% were seen once. Sequenced material: PBMCs or a T cell subset sorted from them (not recorded which). These receptors were taken from an adult woman who had mild COVID-19 (a few samples of this study predate the infection). Cell type and time point are not known. Both conserved end residues are part of each CDR3. A D gene is named only where the DNA matches it firmly. Part of the rows lack a size; the others show once, few, many or a class for expanded clones.

V gene	D gene	J gene	clone size	CDR3 protein	CDR3 DNA
TRBV4-1	NA	TRBJ2-3	few	CASSQGPGAGGTDTQYF	TGCGCCAGCAGCCAAGGACCAGGGGCGGGGGGCACAGATACGCAGTATTTT
TRBV2	TRBD2	TRBJ2-7	NA	CASKRTSGYEQYF	TGTGCCAGCAAAAGGACTAGCGGATACGAGCAGTACTTC
TRBV9	NA	TRBJ2-5	NA	CASSVEGGQTQYF	TGTGCCAGCAGCGTAGAGGGGGGCCAGACCCAGTACTTC
TRBV7-7	NA	TRBJ2-1	few	CASSPERASYNEQFF	TGTGCTAGCAGCCCCGAGCGGGCCTCCTACAATGAGCAGTTCTTC
TRBV6-1	NA	TRBJ1-5	few	CASSVSPQHF	TGTGCCAGCAGTGTGTCTCCCCAGCATTTT
TRBV7-6	TRBD2	TRBJ2-7	NA	CASSSGSGGHYEQYF	TGTGCCAGCAGCTCAGGGTCGGGAGGGCACTACGAGCAGTACTTC
TRBV19	NA	TRBJ1-4	few	CATGLGAYEKLFF	TGTGCCACCGGCTTAGGGGCATATGAAAAACTGTTTTTT
TRBV4-1	TRBD1	TRBJ2-7	NA	CASSQDPQDRGDEQYF	TGCGCCAGCAGCCAAGATCCCCAGGACAGGGGGGACGAGCAGTACTTC
TRBV5-1	NA	TRBJ2-7	few	CASSPGTGAIEQYF	TGCGCCAGCAGCCCCGGGACGGGAGCGATCGAGCAGTACTTC
TRBV12-3/TRBV12-4	NA	TRBJ1-6	many	CASRKNGPLHF	TGTGCCAGCAGAAAGAACGGGCCCCTCCACTTT
TRBV7-6	NA	TRBJ2-2	NA	CASSSDWGTGELFF	TGTGCCAGCAGCTCCGACTGGGGCACCGGGGAGCTGTTTTTT
TRBV27	NA	TRBJ2-5	NA	CASSPRALFWGETQYF	TGTGCCAGCAGTCCTCGGGCACTTTTCTGGGGGGAGACCCAGTACTTC
TRBV29-1	NA	TRBJ2-7	few	CSVLGHASYEQYF	TGCAGCGTCCTCGGACATGCTAGCTACGAGCAGTACTTC
TRBV5-1	NA	TRBJ2-7	NA	CASSYAPDHIYEQYF	TGCGCCAGCAGCTACGCCCCGGACCACATCTACGAGCAGTACTTC
TRBV29-1	NA	TRBJ2-7	NA	CSVATDMIYEQYF	TGCAGCGTCGCTACGGACATGATCTACGAGCAGTACTTC
TRBV6-6	NA	TRBJ2-5	NA	CASSPLSPGLSQETQYF	TGTGCCAGCAGCCCCCTCAGTCCGGGCCTTAGCCAAGAGACCCAGTACTTC
TRBV5-1	NA	TRBJ2-7	NA	CASSLGAFPYEQYF	TGCGCCAGCAGCTTGGGGGCATTTCCCTACGAGCAGTACTTC
TRBV12-3/TRBV12-4	NA	TRBJ2-3	NA	CASSFLGPKGDTQYF	TGTGCCAGCAGTTTTTTGGGGCCAAAGGGAGATACGCAGTATTTT
TRBV2	TRBD2	TRBJ2-7	NA	CASSEATSGGGYPYEQYF	TGTGCCAGCAGTGAAGCGACTAGCGGGGGGGGTTATCCCTACGAGCAGTACTTC